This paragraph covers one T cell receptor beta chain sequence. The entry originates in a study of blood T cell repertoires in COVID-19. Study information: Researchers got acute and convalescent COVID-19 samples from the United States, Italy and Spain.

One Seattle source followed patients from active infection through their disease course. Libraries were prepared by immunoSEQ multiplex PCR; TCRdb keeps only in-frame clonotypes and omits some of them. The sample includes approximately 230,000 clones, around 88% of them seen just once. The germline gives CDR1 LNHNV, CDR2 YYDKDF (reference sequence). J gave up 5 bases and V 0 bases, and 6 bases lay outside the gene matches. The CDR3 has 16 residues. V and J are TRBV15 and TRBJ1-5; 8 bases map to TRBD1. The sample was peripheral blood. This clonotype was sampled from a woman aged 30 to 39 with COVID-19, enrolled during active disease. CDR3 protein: CATSREDRVGYQPQHF. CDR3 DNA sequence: TGTGCCACCAGCAGAGAGGACAGGGTGGGGTATCAGCCCCAGCATTTT.